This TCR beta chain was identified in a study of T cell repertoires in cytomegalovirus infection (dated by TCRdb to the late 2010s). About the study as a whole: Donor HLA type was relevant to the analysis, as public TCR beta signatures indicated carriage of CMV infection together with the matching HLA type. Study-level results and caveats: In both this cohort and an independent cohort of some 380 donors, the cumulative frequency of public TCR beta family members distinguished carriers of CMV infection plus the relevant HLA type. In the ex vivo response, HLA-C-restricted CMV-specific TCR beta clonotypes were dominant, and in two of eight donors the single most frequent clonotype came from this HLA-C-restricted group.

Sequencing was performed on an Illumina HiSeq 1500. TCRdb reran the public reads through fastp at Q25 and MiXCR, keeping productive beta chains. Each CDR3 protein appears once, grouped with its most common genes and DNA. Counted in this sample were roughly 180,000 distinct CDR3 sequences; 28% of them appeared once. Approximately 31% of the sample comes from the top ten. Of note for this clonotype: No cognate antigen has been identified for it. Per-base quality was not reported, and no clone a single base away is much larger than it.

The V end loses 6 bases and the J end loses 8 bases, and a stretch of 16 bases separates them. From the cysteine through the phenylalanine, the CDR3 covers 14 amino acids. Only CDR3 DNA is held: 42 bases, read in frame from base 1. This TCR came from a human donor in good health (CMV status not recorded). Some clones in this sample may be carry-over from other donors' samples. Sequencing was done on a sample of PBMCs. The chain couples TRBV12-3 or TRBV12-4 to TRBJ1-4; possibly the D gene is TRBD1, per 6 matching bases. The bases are TGTGCCAGCAGACCCACAGGGAGAAACGAAAAACTGTTTTTT. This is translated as CASRPTGRNEKLFF.